A single sample is the source of the 2 T cell receptor beta chains below, sequenced in a study of spatial heterogeneity in lung cancer. Time point noted: sample taken at primary tumor resection. TCRs were sequenced from unsorted whole RNA of tumor, nontumor lung or PBMC. Each CDR3 protein is one row after TCRdb ran MiXCR on the 5' RACE reads. In the table there are some 50,000 distinct CDR3 sequences, 7.5% to 8% of which are singletons. The starting material was PBMCs, obtained at surgery. These receptors were collected from a female donor with early-stage non-small cell lung cancer.

The chain uses TRBV11-1 and TRBJ1-2; TRBD1 matches at 7 bases. The germline V gene encodes CDR1 SGHAT and CDR2 FQDESV (reference sequence). V gave up 6 bases and J gave up 6 bases; unmatched junction bases: 13. The CDR3 is made up of 15 amino acids. CDR3 DNA sequence: TGTGCCAGCAGTCTCACACAGGGGTTGGGACATGGCTACACCTTC. Its translation is CASSLTQGLGHGYTF.

This clonotype turned up a few times. V is TRBV7-2 and J is TRBJ2-1, with 8 positions matching TRBD1. The J segment lost 2 bases and the V segment lost 2 bases, leaving 17 bases of the junction unmatched. CDR1 SGHTA and CDR2 FQGNSA come from the germline V gene. The CDR3 runs 20 residues. The CDR3 DNA reads as TGTGCCAGCAGCTTATTCCCTAGGCAGGGGGCCGCCTTAGCCTACAATGAGCAGTTCTTC. As protein: CASSLFPRQGAALAYNEQFF.